The T cell receptor beta chain described here comes from a study of regulatory T cells in long-lasting Graves disease. Relying on iRepertoire HTBI primers and Arm-PCR of CDR3 regions, the team built TCR beta libraries. TCRdb reprocessed the multiplex PCR reads with MiXCR, giving one entry per CDR3 protein. The sample carries about 660,000 distinct CDR3 sequences, 25% to 30% recorded once. This CDR3 is 13 amino acids long. The V gene's germline CDR1 is MNHGY and CDR2 SVAAGI. This clonotype has just a few counts. Time point denoted: persistent/refractory GD, antithyroid drugs over 5 years with positive TRAb. There was RNA extracted from PBMCs, and the TCR library was made from it. Graves' disease diagnoses followed American Thyroid Association guidelines.

V is TRBV6-9 and J is TRBJ2-7; TRBD2 might be the D (5 bases). The material was peripheral blood mononuclear cells (PBMCs), obtained when the disease was refractory, from a patient treated with antithyroid drugs. This TCR was sampled from a female donor with Graves disease. In DNA form, the CDR3 reads TGTGCAGCAGTTCGAGGGCCAGACTACGAGCAGTACTTC. Translating gives CAAVRGPDYEQYF.